This T cell receptor beta chain is drawn from a study of T cells after yellow fever vaccination. Whole-study results and caveats: The CD4 and CD8 compartments had a small share of their clonotypes in common. Weaker overall was a secondary response that nonetheless peaked faster, on day 5 versus 15. Once the booster was given, most primary-vaccination clones reappeared, at approximately 97% for CD4 and more than 85% for CD8. The study noted that FACS-sorted repertoires could contain abundant clonotypes contaminating from the bulk population.

CDR1 and CDR2 from the germline V gene are SQVTM and ANQGSEA. Trimming took off 0 bases at V and 0 bases at J, with 2 bases between the two ends. The CDR3 has 12 residues. As concerns this clonotype: What it binds is not known.

Each CDR3 protein gets one entry after TCRdb re-called the 5' RACE reads with MiXCR. The top ten clones hold roughly 17% of a sample with 500,000 to 650,000 distinct CDR3 sequences, less than 20% of them seen once. Sequenced here: PBMCs, sampled less than 6 days after the first yellow fever vaccination. The chain links TRBV29-1 to TRBJ1-2, with D unclear. This TCR came from a man younger than 35 who received the YFV17D yellow fever vaccine. The CDR3 sequence: CSVEDSNYGYTF. CDR3 coding DNA: TGCAGCGTTGAAGATTCTAACTATGGCTACACCTTC.